The sequence of this T cell receptor (beta chain) was determined in a study of Graves' ophthalmopathy and Graves' hyperthyroidism. Orbital computed tomography and thyroid ultrasound, along with TRAb, serum thyroxine and clinical symptoms, underpinned diagnosis. V lost 5 bases, J lost 9 bases, and 23 bases lay in between. This CDR3 has 15 residues. RNA transcripts were the source from which TCR beta CDR3 regions were amplified. First-round RT-PCR relied on HTBI primers, and a second-round multiplex PCR came next. Using its own MiXCR run on the multiplex PCR reads, TCRdb lists one record per CDR3 protein. This sample yields about 600,000 distinct CDR3 sequences, of which about 35% are seen a single time; around 4.6% belongs to the top ten. This clonotype was detected ten times or more.

This chain connects TRBV12-3 or TRBV12-4 to TRBJ2-7, with a weak D call TRBD1 (6 bases). This TCR derives from an adult man with Graves' hyperthyroidism. Sequencing was performed on peripheral blood or thyroid tissue (not recorded which). For the CDR3, the DNA is TGTGCCAGCAGTCCCCCCCAGGGGCCCTACGTGGGGCAGTACTTC. It translates to CASSPPQGPYVGQYF.